A single sample is the source of the 22 T cell receptor beta chains below, sequenced in a study of memory CD4+ T cells and cytomegalovirus serostatus. Clones were sequenced by immunoSEQ multiplex PCR, and TCRdb holds only the in-frame ones, with some missing. This table has 85,000 to 100,000 clones, roughly 80% appearing once. Single viable CD3+CD4+CD8-CD45RO+ cells were sorted as the memory CD4+ T cells. The sequenced sample consisted of memory CD4+ T cells from blood. The receptors come from an adult in good health and CMV-seropositive.

The CDR3 loop reads CASSWDDRVVRRGYTF. As DNA, the CDR3 is TGTGCCAGCAGTTGGGACGACAGGGTAGTCCGTAGAGGCTACACCTTC. The V gene is TRBV28, the J gene TRBJ1-2, with 7 bases that match TRBD1. The CDR3 has 16 amino acids. The J segment lost 8 bases and the V segment lost 4 bases, leaving 16 bases of the junction unmatched. Germline CDR1 MDHEN, CDR2 SYDVKM.

This chain uses TRBV9 with TRBJ2-1; possibly TRBD1 or TRBD2 for D (5 bases each). Trimming cost V 3 bases and J 10 bases, with 14 bases left between them. The CDR3 is made up of 13 amino acids. From germline, CDR1 is SGDLS and CDR2 YYNGEE. CDR3 protein: CASSERGWREQFF. CDR3 bases: TGTGCCAGCAGCGAGAGGGGATGGAGGGAGCAGTTCTTC. Variable domain in full (rest from reference TRBV9 and TRBJ2-1): DSGVTQTPKHLITATGQRVTLRCSPRSGDLSVYWYQQSLDQGLQFLIQYYNGEERAKGNILERFSAQQFPDLHSELNLSSLELGDSALYFCASSERGWREQFFGPGTRLTVL.

The rearrangement uses TRBV5-4 and TRBJ2-5; TRBD1 agrees at 9 bases. The junction had 8 bases not matched to a gene; V was cut back by 4 bases and J by 4 bases. The germline V gene has CDR1 SGHNT and CDR2 YYREEE (reference sequence). The CDR3 extends over 15 amino acids. The DNA of the CDR3 is TGTGCCAGCAGCCCCGGGACAGGGAGTCGAGAGACCCAGTACTTC. This translates into CASSPGTGSRETQYF. Supplemented by reference TRBV5-4 and TRBJ2-5, the full variable domain reads ETGVTQSPTHLIKTRGQQVTLRCSSQSGHNTVSWYQQALGQGPQFIFQYYREEENGRGNFPPRFSGLQFPNYSSELNVNALELDDSALYLCASSPGTGSRETQYFGPGTRLLVL.

The chain has TRBV2 and TRBJ1-1; D uncertain. Trimming shortened V by 6 bases and J by 2 bases, and 4 bases separated the two germline ends. Germline CDR1 SNHLY, CDR2 FYNNEI. This CDR3 is 11 amino acids long. DNA for the CDR3: TGTGCCAGCAGGAGAAACACTGAAGCTTTCTTT. This translates into CASRRNTEAFF.

V usage is TRBV15 and J usage is TRBJ1-4, with D possibly matching TRBD1 (6 bases). The germline V and J ends were trimmed by 1 base and 7 bases, with 13 bases remaining between them. Looked up from germline, CDR1 is LNHNV and CDR2 is YYDKDF (reference sequence). The CDR3 extends over 15 amino acids. The CDR3 coding sequence is TGTGCCACCAGCAGAGCCACAGGGCGCGGTGAAAAACTGTTTTTT. Its protein product is CATSRATGRGEKLFF. Filled out from reference TRBV15 and TRBJ1-4, the complete variable domain reads DAMVIQNPRYQVTQFGKPVTLSCSQTLNHNVMYWYQQKSSQAPKLLFHYYDKDFNNEADTPDNFQSRRPNTSFCFLDIRSPGLGDTAMYLCATSRATGRGEKLFFGSGTQLSVL.

This chain uses TRBV5-8 with TRBJ1-4; D gene ambiguous. From germline, CDR1 is SGHTS and CDR2 YDEGEE. The CDR3 covers 10 residues. Trimming left V 5 bases short and J 10 bases short, with 6 bases between. The CDR3 DNA is TGTGCCAGCAGTGGCGGAAAACTGTTTTTT. Its protein is CASSGGKLFF.

This chain connects TRBV28 to TRBJ2-7; maybe TRBD1 (6 bases). The CDR3 spans 13 residues. The germline V and J ends were trimmed by 8 bases and 1 base, with 12 bases remaining between them. Germline V gives CDR1 MDHEN, CDR2 SYDVKM. CDR3 residues: CASRSGQSYEQYF. Written as DNA, the CDR3 is TGTGCCAGCCGCTCTGGACAGTCCTACGAGCAGTACTTC.

The J gene is TRBJ1-2, the V gene TRBV7-8; D is undetermined. Germline CDR1 is SGHVS and CDR2 is FQNEAQ. CDR3 length equals 15 residues. V gave up 2 bases and J gave up 1 base, with 11 bases separating them. This CDR3 reads CASSLQEGFNYGYTF. The CDR3 DNA reads as TGTGCCAGCAGCTTACAAGAGGGATTTAACTATGGCTACACCTTC.

This clone was recorded only once. This chain uses TRBV5-1 with TRBJ2-6; D gene unclear. CDR3 length: 16 residues. V lost 1 base to trimming and J lost 0 bases, with 8 bases between them. Germline V gives CDR1 SGHRS, CDR2 YFSETQ. CDR3 region: CASSLIGGSGANVLTF. For the CDR3, the DNA is TGCGCCAGCAGCTTGATTGGCGGCTCTGGGGCCAACGTCCTGACTTTC.

This clone appeared a single time. V gene TRBV5-1 combines with J gene TRBJ2-2, with D possibly TRBD2 on 5 matching bases. The CDR3 runs 15 residues. Trimming pared 4 bases from V and 4 bases from J, leaving 14 bases between. In germline, CDR1 is SGHRS, CDR2 YFSETQ. DNA of the CDR3: TGCGCCAGCAGCCCGCTAACTGCGGGCACCGGGGAGCTGTTTTTT. This gives the protein CASSPLTAGTGELFF.

The rearrangement links TRBV7-9 to TRBJ2-1; TRBD2 might be the D (6 bases). V shed 7 bases and J shed 8 bases, with 21 bases lying between them. CDR3 length: 15 residues. CDR1 and CDR2 (germline): SEHNR, FQNEAQ (reference sequence). In DNA form, the CDR3 reads TGTGCCAGCATTCTCCGGGACTTTACCTTGGATGAGCAGTTCTTC. Translated, it gives CASILRDFTLDEQFF.

This clone was counted between two and nine times. This chain uses TRBV19 with TRBJ1-2; D is undetermined. This CDR3 has 15 amino acids. V was trimmed by 5 bases and J by 4 bases, leaving 17 bases between them. Germline CDR1 LNHDA, CDR2 SQIVND (reference sequence). The chain's CDR3 is CASSRDSNRGYGYTF. CDR3 DNA sequence: TGTGCCAGTAGTCGAGACTCAAACCGGGGCTATGGCTACACCTTC.

This clone turned up a few times. CDR3 DNA sequence: TGTGCCAGCAGAATAGGGGGTAGGGAGACCCAGTACTTC. Translated: CASRIGGRETQYF. This chain connects TRBV2 to TRBJ2-5, with D possibly matching TRBD1 (6 bases). This CDR3 has 13 amino acids. V was pared by 6 bases and J by 5 bases, with 13 bases between. Germline CDR1 SNHLY, CDR2 FYNNEI. The complete variable domain, with remaining parts taken from reference TRBV2 and TRBJ2-5, reads EPEVTQTPSHQVTQMGQEVILRCVPISNHLYFYWYRQILGQKVEFLVSFYNNEISEKSEIFDDQFSVERPDGSNFTLKIRSTKLEDSAMYFCASRIGGRETQYFGPGTRLLVL.

V is TRBV7-3 and J is TRBJ2-3, with D hard to call. Germline assignment: CDR1 SGHTA and CDR2 FQGTGA. The V end lost 5 bases, the J end lost 7 bases, and 16 bases lay between the germline ends. The CDR3 sequence is 14 residues long. CDR3 amino acids: CASSPSPGLYTQYF. The CDR3 region has the DNA TGTGCCAGCAGCCCCTCTCCGGGTCTGTATACGCAGTATTTT.

This clone was found many times. J is TRBJ1-2 and V is TRBV5-6; no reliable D call. The germline V gene encodes CDR1 SGHDT and CDR2 YYEEEE. There are 12 residues in the CDR3. Trimming removed 4 bases at V and 4 bases at J, with 8 bases between. The CDR3 loop reads CASSPGVYGYTF. In DNA form, the CDR3 reads TGTGCCAGCAGCCCGGGCGTCTATGGCTACACCTTC.

The V call is TRBV2, the J call TRBJ2-7, with D perhaps TRBD1 or TRBD2 (5 bases each). V lost 1 base to trimming and J lost 7 bases, with 17 bases between them. Germline V gene lookup returns CDR1 SNHLY and CDR2 FYNNEI. CDR3 length equals 15 residues. CDR3 residues: CASSEVERGRLEQYF. The DNA for the CDR3 is TGTGCCAGCAGTGAAGTGGAGAGGGGCCGGTTGGAGCAGTACTTC.

The chain couples TRBV30 to TRBJ2-4; 7 bases are a match to TRBD1. V was clipped by 1 base and J by 0 bases; unmatched bases: 9. Germline CDR1 is GTSNPN and CDR2 is SVGIG (reference sequence). There are 17 residues in the CDR3. In DNA, the CDR3 is TGTGCCTGGAGTGCGACGGGACAGTCATTAGCCAAAAACATTCAGTACTTC. As protein: CAWSATGQSLAKNIQYF.

V gene TRBV11-3 combines with J gene TRBJ2-3, with a possible D match to TRBD2 (5 bases). Germline V lookup: CDR1 SGHNT, CDR2 YENEEA. CDR3 length: 13 amino acids. The V end was cut by 5 bases, the J end by 1 base, with 7 bases between. Here the CDR3 reads CASSGERTDTQYF. The CDR3 DNA reads as TGTGCCAGCAGCGGGGAGCGCACAGATACGCAGTATTTT.

The CDR3 sequence: CASSSTGGYGYTF. DNA of the CDR3: TGTGCCAGCAGCTCGACGGGGGGCTATGGCTACACCTTC. This rearrangement joins TRBV7-9 to TRBJ1-2; a possible D gene is TRBD1 (5 bases). Germline lookup yields CDR1 SEHNR and CDR2 FQNEAQ (reference sequence). V was pared by 4 bases and J by 4 bases, with 10 bases between. This CDR3 is built from 13 residues. Using reference TRBV7-9 and TRBJ1-2 for the parts outside the CDR3, the full variable domain is DTGVSQNPRHKITKRGQNVTFRCDPISEHNRLYWYRQTLGQGPEFLTYFQNEAQLEKSRLLSDRFSAERPKGSFSTLEIQRTEQGDSAMYLCASSSTGGYGYTFGSGTRLTVV.

J is TRBJ1-4 and V is TRBV7-2; tentative D call: TRBD1 (5 bases). Germline CDR1 reads SGHTA; CDR2 reads FQGNSA. The CDR3 totals 19 residues. V lost 4 bases to trimming and J lost 0 bases, with 21 bases between them. The CDR3 DNA reads TGTGCCAGCAGCTCTTTAGCGCGGGACGGAATTGCAACTAATGAAAAACTGTTTTTT. Its translation is CASSSLARDGIATNEKLFF.

This chain links TRBV15 with TRBJ1-1, with D possibly being TRBD1 (6 bases). This CDR3 has 17 residues. Germline V CDR1 and CDR2: LNHNV, YYDKDF (reference sequence). V was cut by 1 base and J by 0 bases, with 15 bases left in between. In DNA, the CDR3 is TGTGCCACCAGCAGAGTTGTCGGGGGCTACATGAACACTGAAGCTTTCTTT. Amino acids: CATSRVVGGYMNTEAFF.

The chain recombines TRBV9 with TRBJ2-1; no definite D call. The V and J ends lost 0 bases and 2 bases respectively, with 12 bases between them. This CDR3 is 16 amino acids long. From germline, CDR1 is SGDLS and CDR2 YYNGEE. The CDR3 DNA is TGTGCCAGCAGCGTAGATCTGGGCGGAGCCTACAATGAGCAGTTCTTC. Its protein product is CASSVDLGGAYNEQFF.